The following is a TCR beta chain sequence with its context. Germline V CDR1 and CDR2: MDHEN, SYDVKM. This CDR3 is built from 14 residues. Trimming left V 7 bases short and J 6 bases short, with 18 bases between. These data belong to a study of blood T cell repertoires in COVID-19. Methods used by the authors: Amplification with reference gene primers provided the estimates of nucleated cell counts. Sequenced by immunoSEQ multiplex PCR; TCRdb stores in-frame clones only, minus some. That table supplies the V and J calls and clone size; D and trimming were determined from the DNA. The sample includes 150,000 to 200,000 clones, over 70% of them seen just once.

Sequencing was carried out using peripheral blood. This receptor was taken from a man between 65 and 79 years old with acute or convalescent COVID-19. This chain links TRBV28 with TRBJ1-1, with D maybe TRBD1 (5 bases). CDR3 region: CASNLGRPGAEAFF. The CDR3, as DNA: TGTGCCAGCAATTTGGGGCGGCCTGGAGCTGAAGCTTTCTTT.